This TCR beta chain was profiled in a study of vaccination and CD4 T cells after COVID-19. Germline CDR1 and CDR2: SNHLY and FYNNEI. Trimming shortened V by 5 bases and J by 0 bases, and 7 bases separated the two germline ends. The CDR3 has 13 residues. Sample treatment: roughly 10-day PBMC culture with coronavirus spike peptide pools or control peptides (ViraFEST assay). The assay that was used to sequence DNA from cultured CD4+ T cells was the Oncomine TCR Beta short-read assay. From the PCR reads, TCRdb called clonotypes with MiXCR, one entry per CDR3 protein. In the table there are about 21,000 distinct CDR3 sequences, about 59% of which are singletons. Remarks on this clonotype: Its specificity is unknown.

Sequencing used CD4+ T cells from blood, cultured in vitro, obtained before SARS-CoV-2 vaccination. The TCR was taken from a human donor who received a COVID-19 vaccine. The J gene is TRBJ1-2, the V gene TRBV2; D is ambiguous. In DNA, the CDR3 is TGTGCCAGCAGTCGCGGGCCTAACTATGGCTACACCTTC. Translated: CASSRGPNYGYTF.